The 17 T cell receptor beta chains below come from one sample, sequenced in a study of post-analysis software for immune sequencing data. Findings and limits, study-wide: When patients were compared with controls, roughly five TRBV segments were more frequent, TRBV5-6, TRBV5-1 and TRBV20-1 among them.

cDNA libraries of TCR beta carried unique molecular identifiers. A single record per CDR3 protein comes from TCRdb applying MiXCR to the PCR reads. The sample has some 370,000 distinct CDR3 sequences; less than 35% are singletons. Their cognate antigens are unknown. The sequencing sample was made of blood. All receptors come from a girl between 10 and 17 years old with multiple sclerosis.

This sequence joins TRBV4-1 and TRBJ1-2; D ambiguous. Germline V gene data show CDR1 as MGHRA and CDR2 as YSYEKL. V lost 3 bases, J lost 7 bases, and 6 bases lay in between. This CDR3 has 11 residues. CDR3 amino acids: CASSHPAGYTF. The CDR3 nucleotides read TGCGCCAGCAGCCACCCAGCTGGCTACACCTTC.

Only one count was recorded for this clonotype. CDR3 coding DNA: TGTGCCAGCAGCTCTTCAATGGACACTGAAGCTTTCTTT. Encoded protein: CASSSSMDTEAFF. The rearrangement joins TRBV7-2 to TRBJ1-1; no firm D call. The CDR3 runs to 13 residues. CDR1 is SGHTA and CDR2 is FQGNSA in the germline V gene. V gave up 4 bases and J gave up 3 bases, with 9 bases separating them.

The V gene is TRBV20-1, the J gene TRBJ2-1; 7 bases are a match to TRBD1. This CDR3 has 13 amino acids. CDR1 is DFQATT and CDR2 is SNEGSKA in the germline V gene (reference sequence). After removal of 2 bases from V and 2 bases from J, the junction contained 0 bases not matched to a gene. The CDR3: CSARQGAYNEQFF. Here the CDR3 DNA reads TGCAGTGCTAGACAGGGGGCCTACAATGAGCAGTTCTTC.

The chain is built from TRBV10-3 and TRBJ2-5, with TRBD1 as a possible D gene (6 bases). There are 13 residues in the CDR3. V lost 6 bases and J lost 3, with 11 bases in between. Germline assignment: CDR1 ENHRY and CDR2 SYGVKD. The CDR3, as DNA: TGTGCCATCAGCGGACAGTCGGAAGAGACCCAGTACTTC. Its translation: CAISGQSEETQYF.

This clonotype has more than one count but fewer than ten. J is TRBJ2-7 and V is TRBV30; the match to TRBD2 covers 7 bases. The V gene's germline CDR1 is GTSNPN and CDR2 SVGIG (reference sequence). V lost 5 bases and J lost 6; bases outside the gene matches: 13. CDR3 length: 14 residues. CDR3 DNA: TGTGCCTGGGGAGACGGTGGCGGGGGTCGCGAGCAGTACTTC. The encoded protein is CAWGDGGGGREQYF.

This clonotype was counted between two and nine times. CDR3 protein: CASVDSRLGGYTF. In nucleotides, the CDR3 is TGTGCCAGCGTGGACAGTCGCCTTGGTGGCTACACCTTC. The chain employs TRBV28 and TRBJ1-2, with a tentative D call TRBD1 (6 bases). This CDR3 comprises 13 residues. Between the trimmed V and J ends, which lost 8 bases and 7 bases, there was a span of 17 bases. Germline V gene sequence: CDR1 MDHEN, CDR2 SYDVKM.

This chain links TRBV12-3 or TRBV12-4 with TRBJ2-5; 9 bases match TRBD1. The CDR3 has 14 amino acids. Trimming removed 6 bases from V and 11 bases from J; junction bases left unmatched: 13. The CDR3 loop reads CASRVEGQGRKQYF. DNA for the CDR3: TGTGCCAGCAGGGTGGAGGGACAGGGACGAAAGCAGTACTTC.

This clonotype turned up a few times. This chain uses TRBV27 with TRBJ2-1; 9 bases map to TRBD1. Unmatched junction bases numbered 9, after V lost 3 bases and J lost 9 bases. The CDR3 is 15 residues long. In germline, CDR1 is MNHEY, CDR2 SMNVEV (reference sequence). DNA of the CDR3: TGTGCCAGCAGTTTTGGGGACAGGGTTGTAAGTGAGCAGTTCTTC. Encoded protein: CASSFGDRVVSEQFF.

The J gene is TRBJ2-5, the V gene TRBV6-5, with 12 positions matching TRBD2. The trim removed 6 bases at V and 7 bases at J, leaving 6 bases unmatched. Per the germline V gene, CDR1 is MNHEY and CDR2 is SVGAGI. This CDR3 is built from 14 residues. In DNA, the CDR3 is TGTGCCAGCAGACTAGCGGGGGGACCGGGGACCCAGTACTTC. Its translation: CASRLAGGPGTQYF.

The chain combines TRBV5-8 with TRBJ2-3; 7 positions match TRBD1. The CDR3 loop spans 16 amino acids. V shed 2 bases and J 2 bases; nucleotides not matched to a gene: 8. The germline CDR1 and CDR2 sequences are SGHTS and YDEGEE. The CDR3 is CASSFLDRAHTDTQYF. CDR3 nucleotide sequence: TGTGCCAGCAGCTTCCTCGACAGGGCCCACACAGATACGCAGTATTTT.

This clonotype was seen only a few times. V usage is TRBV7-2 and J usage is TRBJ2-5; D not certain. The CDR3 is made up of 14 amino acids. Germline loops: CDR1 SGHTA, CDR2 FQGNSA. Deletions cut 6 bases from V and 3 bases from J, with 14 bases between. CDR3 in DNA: TGTGCCAGCAGTTCTCCCCCGGAAAAAGAGACCCAGTACTTC. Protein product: CASSSPPEKETQYF.

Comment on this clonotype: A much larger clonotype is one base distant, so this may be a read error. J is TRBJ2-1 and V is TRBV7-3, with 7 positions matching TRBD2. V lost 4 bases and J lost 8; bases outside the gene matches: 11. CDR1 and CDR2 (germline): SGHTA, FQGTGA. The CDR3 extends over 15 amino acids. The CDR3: CASSSTGGFNDEQFF. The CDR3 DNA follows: TGTGCCAGCAGCTCGACCGGGGGGTTTAACGATGAGCAGTTCTTC.

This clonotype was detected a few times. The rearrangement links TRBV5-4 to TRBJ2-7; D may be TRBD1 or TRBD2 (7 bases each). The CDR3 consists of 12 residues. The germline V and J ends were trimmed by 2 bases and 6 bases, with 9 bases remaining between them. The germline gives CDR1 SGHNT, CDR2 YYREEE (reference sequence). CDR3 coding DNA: TGTGCCAGCAGCTTCAGGGGGGGCGAGCAGTACTTC. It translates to CASSFRGGEQYF. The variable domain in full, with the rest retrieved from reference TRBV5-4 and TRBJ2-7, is ETGVTQSPTHLIKTRGQQVTLRCSSQSGHNTVSWYQQALGQGPQFIFQYYREEENGRGNFPPRFSGLQFPNYSSELNVNALELDDSALYLCASSFRGGEQYFGPGTRLTVT.

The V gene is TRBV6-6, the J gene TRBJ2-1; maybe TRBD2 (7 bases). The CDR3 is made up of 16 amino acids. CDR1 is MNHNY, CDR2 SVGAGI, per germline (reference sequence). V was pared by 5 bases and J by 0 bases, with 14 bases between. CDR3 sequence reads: CASSGGAGNSYNEQFF. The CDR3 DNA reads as TGTGCCAGCAGTGGGGGGGCGGGGAACTCCTACAATGAGCAGTTCTTC.

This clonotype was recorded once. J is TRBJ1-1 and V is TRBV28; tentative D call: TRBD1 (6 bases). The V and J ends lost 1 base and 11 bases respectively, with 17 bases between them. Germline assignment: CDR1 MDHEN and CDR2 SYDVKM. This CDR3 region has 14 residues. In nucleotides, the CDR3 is TGTGCCAGCAGTTTATTTCAGGGGCCCCGAACGGCTTTCTTT. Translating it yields CASSLFQGPRTAFF.

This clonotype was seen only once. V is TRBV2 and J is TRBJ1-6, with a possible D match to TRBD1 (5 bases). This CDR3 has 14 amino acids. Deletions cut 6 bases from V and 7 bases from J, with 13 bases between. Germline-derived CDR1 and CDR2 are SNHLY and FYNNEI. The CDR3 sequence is CASRIGGENSPLHF. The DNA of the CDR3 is TGTGCCAGCAGAATTGGGGGAGAGAATTCACCCCTCCACTTT.

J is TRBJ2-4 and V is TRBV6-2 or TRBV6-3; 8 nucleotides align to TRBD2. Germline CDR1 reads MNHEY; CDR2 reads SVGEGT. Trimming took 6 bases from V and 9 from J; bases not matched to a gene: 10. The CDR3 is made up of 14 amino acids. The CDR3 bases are TGTGCCAGCAGCCCCGGGACTAGATGGAGCATTCAGTACTTC. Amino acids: CASSPGTRWSIQYF.